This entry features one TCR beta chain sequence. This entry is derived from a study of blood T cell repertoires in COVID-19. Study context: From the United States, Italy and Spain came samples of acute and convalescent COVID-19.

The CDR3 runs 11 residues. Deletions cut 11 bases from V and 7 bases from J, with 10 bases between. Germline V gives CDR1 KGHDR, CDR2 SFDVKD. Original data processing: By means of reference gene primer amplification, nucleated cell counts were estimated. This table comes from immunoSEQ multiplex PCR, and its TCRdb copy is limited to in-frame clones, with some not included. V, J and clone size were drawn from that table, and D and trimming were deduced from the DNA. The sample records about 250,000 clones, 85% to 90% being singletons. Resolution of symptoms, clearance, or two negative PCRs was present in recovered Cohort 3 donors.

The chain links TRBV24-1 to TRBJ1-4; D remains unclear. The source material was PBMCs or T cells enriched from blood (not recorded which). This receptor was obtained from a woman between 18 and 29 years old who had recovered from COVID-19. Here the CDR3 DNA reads TGTGCCAACGGGGTATCTGAAAAACTGTTTTTT. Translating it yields CANGVSEKLFF.